Listed below are T cell receptor beta chains from one sample, sequenced in a study of identical twins. Using its own MiXCR run on the 5' RACE reads, TCRdb lists one record per CDR3 protein. The sample includes more than 1.5 million distinct CDR3 sequences, more than 30% of them seen just once. Sequenced input: cord blood. Source of these receptors: a newborn girl in good health. Both conserved end residues are part of each CDR3. The D gene is left open where the match is weak. Clone size, where shown, is once, few, many, or a class for clones that have expanded.

d_gene: TRBD2
abundance: few
j_gene: TRBJ2-1
v_gene: TRBV27
CDR3aa: CASSWNSGEGPIYNEQFF
CDR3nt: TGTGCCAGCAGTTGGAACAGCGGGGAGGGCCCGATTTACAATGAGCAGTTCTTC

d_gene: TRBD1
abundance: NA
j_gene: TRBJ2-3
v_gene: TRBV28
CDR3aa: CASSVGQTTDTQYF
CDR3nt: TGTGCCAGCAGTGTGGGACAGACCACAGATACGCAGTATTTT

d_gene: NA
abundance: few
j_gene: TRBJ2-7
v_gene: TRBV20-1
CDR3aa: CSARDRKTGRAYEQYF
CDR3nt: TGCAGTGCTAGAGATCGAAAGACAGGGAGGGCCTACGAGCAGTACTTC

d_gene: NA
abundance: many
j_gene: TRBJ2-3
v_gene: TRBV6-5
CDR3aa: CASSYRGLFRCDTQYF
CDR3nt: TGTGCCAGCAGTTACCGTGGGCTATTCCGCTGCGATACGCAGTATTTT

d_gene: NA
abundance: few
j_gene: TRBJ2-6
v_gene: TRBV19
CDR3aa: CASSLLALTSSGANVLTF
CDR3nt: TGTGCCAGTAGTCTACTAGCACTAACCTCCTCTGGGGCCAACGTCCTGACTTTC

d_gene: NA
abundance: NA
j_gene: TRBJ1-1
v_gene: TRBV20-1
CDR3aa: CSAGSVNTEAFF
CDR3nt: TGCAGTGCTGGTTCGGTGAACACTGAAGCTTTCTTT

d_gene: NA
abundance: many
j_gene: TRBJ1-2
v_gene: TRBV5-1
CDR3aa: CASSFTRRNGYTF
CDR3nt: TGCGCCAGCAGCTTCACTAGGCGGAATGGCTACACCTTC

d_gene: TRBD2
abundance: few
j_gene: TRBJ2-1
v_gene: TRBV4-2
CDR3aa: CASSQQLSGGRLNEQFF
CDR3nt: TGTGCCAGCAGCCAACAATTATCGGGAGGGAGACTCAATGAGCAGTTCTTC

d_gene: NA
abundance: NA
j_gene: TRBJ2-2
v_gene: TRBV25-1
CDR3aa: CASSGTQGVSTGELFF
CDR3nt: TGTGCCAGCAGTGGCACACAGGGTGTGAGCACCGGGGAGCTGTTTTTT

d_gene: NA
abundance: few
j_gene: TRBJ2-1
v_gene: TRBV9
CDR3aa: CASSVGANNEQFF
CDR3nt: TGTGCCAGCAGCGTAGGTGCTAACAATGAGCAGTTCTTC